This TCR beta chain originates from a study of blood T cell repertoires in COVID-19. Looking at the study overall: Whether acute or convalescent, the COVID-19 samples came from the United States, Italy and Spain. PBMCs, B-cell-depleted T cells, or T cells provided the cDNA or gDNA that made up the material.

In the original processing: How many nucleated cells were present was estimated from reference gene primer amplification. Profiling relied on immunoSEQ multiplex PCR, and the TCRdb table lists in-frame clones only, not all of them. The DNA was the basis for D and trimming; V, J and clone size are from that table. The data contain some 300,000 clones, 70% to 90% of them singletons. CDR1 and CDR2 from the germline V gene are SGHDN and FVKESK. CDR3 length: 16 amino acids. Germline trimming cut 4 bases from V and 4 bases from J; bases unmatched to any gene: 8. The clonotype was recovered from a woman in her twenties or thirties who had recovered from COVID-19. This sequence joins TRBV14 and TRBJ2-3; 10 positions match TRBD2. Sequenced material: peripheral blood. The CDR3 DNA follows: TGTGCCAGCAGCCGCCTAGCGGGGGCGTTGGCAGATACGCAGTATTTT. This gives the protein CASSRLAGALADTQYF.